This TCR beta chain stems from a study of CD8+CD57+ T cells in acquired aplastic anemia. Profiling of TCR beta VDJ combinations and CDR3 sequences used genomic DNA as template. MiXCR, run by TCRdb on the reads, gives a single entry per CDR3 protein. The sample consists of a few hundred thousand distinct CDR3 sequences, roughly 55% of them appearing once. With V trimmed by 0 bases and J by 7 bases, 11 bases remained unmatched. In germline, CDR1 is SGDLS, CDR2 YYNGEE. This CDR3 is built from 17 residues. The table lists this clonotype with a count of one. Material for sequencing was sorted CD4+, CD8+, or CD8+CD57+ T cells (not recorded which) from PBMCs. The chain links TRBV9 to TRBJ2-2; TRBD2 matches 8 bases. The clonotype comes from a human donor in good health. Here the CDR3 DNA reads TGTGCCAGCAGCGTAGCCACGGGACTAGTAGTTCTCGGGGAGCTGTTTTTT. This codes for CASSVATGLVVLGELFF.